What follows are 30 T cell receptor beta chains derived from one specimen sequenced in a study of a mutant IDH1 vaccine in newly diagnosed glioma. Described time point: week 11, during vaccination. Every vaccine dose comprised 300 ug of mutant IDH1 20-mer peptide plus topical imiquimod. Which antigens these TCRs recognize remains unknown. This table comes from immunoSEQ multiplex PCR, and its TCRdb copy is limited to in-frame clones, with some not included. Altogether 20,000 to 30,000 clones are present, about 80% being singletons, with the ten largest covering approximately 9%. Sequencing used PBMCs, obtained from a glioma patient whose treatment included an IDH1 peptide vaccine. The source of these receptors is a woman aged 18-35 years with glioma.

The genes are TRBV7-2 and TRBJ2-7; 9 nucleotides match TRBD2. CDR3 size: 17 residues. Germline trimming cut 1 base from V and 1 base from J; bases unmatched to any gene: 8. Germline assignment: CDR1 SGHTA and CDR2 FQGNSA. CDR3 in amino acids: CASSLGMPSGGSYEQYF. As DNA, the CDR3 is TGTGCCAGCAGCTTAGGGATGCCCAGCGGGGGGTCCTACGAGCAGTACTTC.

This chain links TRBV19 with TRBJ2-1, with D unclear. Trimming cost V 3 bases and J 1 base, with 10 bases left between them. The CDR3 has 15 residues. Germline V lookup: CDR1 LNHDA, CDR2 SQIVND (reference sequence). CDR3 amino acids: CASSIVPRSYNEQFF. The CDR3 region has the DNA TGTGCCAGTAGTATCGTCCCTAGGTCCTACAATGAGCAGTTCTTC.

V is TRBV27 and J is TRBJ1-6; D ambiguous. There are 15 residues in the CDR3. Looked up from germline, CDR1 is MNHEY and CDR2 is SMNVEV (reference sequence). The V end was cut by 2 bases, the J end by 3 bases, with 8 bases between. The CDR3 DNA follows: TGTGCCAGCAGTTTAACTTTCGGCTATAATTCACCCCTCCACTTT. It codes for CASSLTFGYNSPLHF.

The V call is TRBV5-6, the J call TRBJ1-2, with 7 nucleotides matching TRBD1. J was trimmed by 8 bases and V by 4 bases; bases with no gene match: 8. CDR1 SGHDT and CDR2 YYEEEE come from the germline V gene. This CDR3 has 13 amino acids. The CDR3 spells CASSGRGMGGYTF. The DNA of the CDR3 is TGTGCCAGCAGCGGCAGGGGGATGGGCGGCTACACCTTC.

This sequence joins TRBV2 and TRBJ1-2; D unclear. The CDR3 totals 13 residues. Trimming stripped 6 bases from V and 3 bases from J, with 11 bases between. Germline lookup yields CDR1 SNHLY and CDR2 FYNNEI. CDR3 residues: CASSGRVDYGYTF. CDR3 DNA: TGTGCCAGCAGCGGGCGAGTGGACTATGGCTACACCTTC.

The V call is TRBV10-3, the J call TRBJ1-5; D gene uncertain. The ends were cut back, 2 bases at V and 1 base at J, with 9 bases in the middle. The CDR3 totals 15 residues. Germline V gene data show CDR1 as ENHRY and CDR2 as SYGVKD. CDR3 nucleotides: TGTGCCATCAGTGAGCAGGCACAGAGCAATCAGCCCCAGCATTTT. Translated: CAISEQAQSNQPQHF.

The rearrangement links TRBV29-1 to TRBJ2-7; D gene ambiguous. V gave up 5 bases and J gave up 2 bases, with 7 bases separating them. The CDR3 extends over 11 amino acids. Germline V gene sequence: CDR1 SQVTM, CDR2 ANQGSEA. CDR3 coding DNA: TGCAGCGTTTCGGACCCCTACGAGCAGTACTTC. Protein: CSVSDPYEQYF.

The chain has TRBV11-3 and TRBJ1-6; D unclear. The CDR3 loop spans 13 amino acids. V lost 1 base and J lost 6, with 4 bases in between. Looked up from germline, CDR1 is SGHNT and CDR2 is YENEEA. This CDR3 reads CASSLGINSPLHF. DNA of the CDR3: TGTGCCAGCAGCTTAGGCATTAATTCACCCCTCCACTTT.

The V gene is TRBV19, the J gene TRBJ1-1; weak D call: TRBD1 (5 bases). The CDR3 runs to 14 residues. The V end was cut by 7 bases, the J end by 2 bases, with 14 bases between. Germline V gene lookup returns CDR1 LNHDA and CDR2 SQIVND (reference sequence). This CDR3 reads CASKWGPTNTEAFF. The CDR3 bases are TGTGCCAGTAAATGGGGACCGACAAACACTGAAGCTTTCTTT.

The CDR3 region is CASSRGGIWGPGETQYF. CDR3 DNA sequence: TGCGCCAGCAGCCGAGGGGGGATTTGGGGCCCTGGGGAGACCCAGTACTTC. This rearrangement joins TRBV23-1 to TRBJ2-5; either TRBD1 or TRBD2 may supply D (6 bases each). TRBV23-1 is placed among ORFs of uncertain function. This CDR3 spans 17 amino acids. V lost 6 bases and J 5 bases, leaving 25 bases between the germline ends.

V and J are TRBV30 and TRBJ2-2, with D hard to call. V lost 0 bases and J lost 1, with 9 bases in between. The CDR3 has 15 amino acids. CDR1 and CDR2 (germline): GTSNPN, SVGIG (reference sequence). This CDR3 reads CAWSVSQENTGELFF. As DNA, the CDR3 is TGTGCCTGGAGTGTCAGTCAGGAGAACACCGGGGAGCTGTTTTTT.

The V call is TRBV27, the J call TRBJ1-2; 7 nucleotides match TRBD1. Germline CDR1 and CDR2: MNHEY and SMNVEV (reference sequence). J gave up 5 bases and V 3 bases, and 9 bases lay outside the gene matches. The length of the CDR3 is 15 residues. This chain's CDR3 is CASSLLPIQGYGYTF. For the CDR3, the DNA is TGTGCCAGCAGTTTGCTTCCGATACAGGGGTATGGCTACACCTTC.

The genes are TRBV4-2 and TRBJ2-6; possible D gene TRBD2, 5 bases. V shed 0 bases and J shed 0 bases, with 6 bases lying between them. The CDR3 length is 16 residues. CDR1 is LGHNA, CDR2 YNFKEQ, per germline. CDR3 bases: TGTGCCAGCAGCCAAGAAGGGAGCTCTGGGGCCAACGTCCTGACTTTC. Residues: CASSQEGSSGANVLTF.

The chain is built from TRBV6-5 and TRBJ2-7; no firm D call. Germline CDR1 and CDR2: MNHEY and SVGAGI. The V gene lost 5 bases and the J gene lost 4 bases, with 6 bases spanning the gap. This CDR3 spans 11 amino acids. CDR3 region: CASSSAYEQYF. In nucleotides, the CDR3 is TGTGCCAGCAGTAGCGCGTACGAGCAGTACTTC.

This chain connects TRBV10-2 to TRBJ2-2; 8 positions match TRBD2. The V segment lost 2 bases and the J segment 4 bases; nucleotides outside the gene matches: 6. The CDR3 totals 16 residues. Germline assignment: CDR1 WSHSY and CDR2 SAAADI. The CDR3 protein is CASSEGRGESTGELFF. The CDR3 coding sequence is TGCGCCAGCAGTGAGGGGCGGGGGGAAAGCACCGGGGAGCTGTTTTTT.

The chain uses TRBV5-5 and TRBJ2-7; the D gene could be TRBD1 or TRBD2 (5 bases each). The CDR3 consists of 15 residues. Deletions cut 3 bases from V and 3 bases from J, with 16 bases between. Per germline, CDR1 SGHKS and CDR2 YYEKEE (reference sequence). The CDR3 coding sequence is TGTGCCAGCAGCTCGATGCCGGGACCCAACTACGAGCAGTACTTC. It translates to CASSSMPGPNYEQYF.

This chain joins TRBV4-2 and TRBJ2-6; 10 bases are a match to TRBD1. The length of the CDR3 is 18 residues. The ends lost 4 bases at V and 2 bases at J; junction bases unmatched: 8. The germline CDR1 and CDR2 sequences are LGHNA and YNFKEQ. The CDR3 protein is CASSPPLGQGPGANVLTF. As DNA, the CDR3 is TGTGCCAGCAGCCCCCCTCTGGGACAGGGGCCTGGGGCCAACGTCCTGACTTTC.

Here the CDR3 reads CASSFRANEQFF. CDR3 DNA sequence: TGTGCCAGCAGCTTCCGGGCCAATGAGCAGTTCTTC. The chain is built from TRBV13 and TRBJ2-1; D is uncertain. CDR3 length equals 12 residues. Germline V gene lookup returns CDR1 PRHDT and CDR2 FYEKMQ (reference sequence). V was clipped by 3 bases and J by 6 bases, with 6 bases between them.

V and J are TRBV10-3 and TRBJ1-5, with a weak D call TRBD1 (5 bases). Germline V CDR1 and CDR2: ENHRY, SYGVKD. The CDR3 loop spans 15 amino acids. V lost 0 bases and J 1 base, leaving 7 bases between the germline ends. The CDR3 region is CAISESGRSNQPQHF. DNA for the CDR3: TGTGCCATCAGTGAGTCGGGACGGAGCAATCAGCCCCAGCATTTT.

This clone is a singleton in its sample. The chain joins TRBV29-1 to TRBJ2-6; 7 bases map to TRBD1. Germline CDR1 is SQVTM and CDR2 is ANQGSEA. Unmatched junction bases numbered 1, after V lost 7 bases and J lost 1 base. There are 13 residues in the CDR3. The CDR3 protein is CSAQGSGANVLTF. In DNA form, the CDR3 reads TGCAGCGCACAGGGGTCTGGGGCCAACGTCCTGACTTTC.

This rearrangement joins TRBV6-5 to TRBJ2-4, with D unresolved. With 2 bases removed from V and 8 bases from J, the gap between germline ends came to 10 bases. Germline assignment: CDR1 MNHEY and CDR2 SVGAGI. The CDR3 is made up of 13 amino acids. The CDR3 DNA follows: TGTGCCAGCAGTTACCATAAGATGTACATTCAGTACTTC. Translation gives CASSYHKMYIQYF.

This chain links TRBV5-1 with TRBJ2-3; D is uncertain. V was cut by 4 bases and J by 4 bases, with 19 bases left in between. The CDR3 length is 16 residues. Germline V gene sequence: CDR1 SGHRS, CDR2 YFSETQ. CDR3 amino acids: CASSALASPGADTQYF. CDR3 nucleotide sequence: TGCGCCAGCAGCGCGTTGGCCTCTCCGGGCGCAGATACGCAGTATTTT.

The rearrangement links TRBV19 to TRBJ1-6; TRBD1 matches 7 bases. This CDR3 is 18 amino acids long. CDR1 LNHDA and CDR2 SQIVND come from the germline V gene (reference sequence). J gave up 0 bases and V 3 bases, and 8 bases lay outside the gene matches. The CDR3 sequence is CASSIRQGESSYNSPLHF. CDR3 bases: TGTGCCAGTAGTATTCGACAGGGCGAAAGCTCCTATAATTCACCCCTCCACTTT.

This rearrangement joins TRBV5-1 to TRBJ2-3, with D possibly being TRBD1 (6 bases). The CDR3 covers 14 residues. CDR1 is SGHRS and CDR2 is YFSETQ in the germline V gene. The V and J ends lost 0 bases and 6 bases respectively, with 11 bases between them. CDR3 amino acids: CASSLGQGRDTQYF. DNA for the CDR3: TGCGCCAGCAGCTTGGGGCAGGGGCGGGATACGCAGTATTTT.

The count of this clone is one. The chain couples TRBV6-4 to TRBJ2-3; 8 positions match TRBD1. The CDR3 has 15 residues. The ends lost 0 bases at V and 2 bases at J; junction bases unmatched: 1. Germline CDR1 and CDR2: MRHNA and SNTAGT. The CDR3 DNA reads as TGTGCCAGCAGTGACTCCCAGGGGGCCACAGATACGCAGTATTTT. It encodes CASSDSQGATDTQYF.

The CDR3 is CAWSVGAGGPDTQYF. DNA of the CDR3: TGTGCCTGGAGTGTGGGCGCGGGGGGCCCAGATACGCAGTATTTT. The chain recombines TRBV30 with TRBJ2-3, with 8 bases fitting TRBD2. V lost 0 bases to trimming and J lost 4 bases; unmatched junction nucleotides: 6. Germline V CDR1 and CDR2: GTSNPN, SVGIG (reference sequence). The CDR3 sequence is 15 residues long. The variable domain in full, with the rest retrieved from reference TRBV30 and TRBJ2-3, is SQTIHQWPATLVQPVGSPLSLECTVEGTSNPNLYWYRQAAGRGLQLLFYSVGIGQISSEVPQNLSASRPQDRQFILSSKKLLLSDSGFYLCAWSVGAGGPDTQYFGPGTRLTVL.

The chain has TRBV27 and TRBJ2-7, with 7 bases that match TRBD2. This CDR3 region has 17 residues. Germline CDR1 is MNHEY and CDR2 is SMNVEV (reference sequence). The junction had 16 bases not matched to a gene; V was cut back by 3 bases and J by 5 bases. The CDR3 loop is CASSLSLGGGSRNEQYF. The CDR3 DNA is TGTGCCAGCAGTTTGTCCCTCGGTGGCGGGAGTCGGAACGAGCAGTACTTC.

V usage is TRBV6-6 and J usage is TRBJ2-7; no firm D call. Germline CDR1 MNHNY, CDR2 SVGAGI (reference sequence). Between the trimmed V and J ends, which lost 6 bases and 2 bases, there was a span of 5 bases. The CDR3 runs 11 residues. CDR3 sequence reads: CASRNPYEQYF. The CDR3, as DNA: TGTGCCAGCAGAAACCCCTACGAGCAGTACTTC.

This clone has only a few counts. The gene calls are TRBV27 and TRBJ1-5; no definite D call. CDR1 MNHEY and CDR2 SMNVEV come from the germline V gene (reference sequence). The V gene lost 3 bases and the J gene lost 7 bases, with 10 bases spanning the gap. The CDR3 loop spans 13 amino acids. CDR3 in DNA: TGTGCCAGCAGTTTGGAGGAGCGCCAGCCCCAGCATTTT. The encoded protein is CASSLEERQPQHF.

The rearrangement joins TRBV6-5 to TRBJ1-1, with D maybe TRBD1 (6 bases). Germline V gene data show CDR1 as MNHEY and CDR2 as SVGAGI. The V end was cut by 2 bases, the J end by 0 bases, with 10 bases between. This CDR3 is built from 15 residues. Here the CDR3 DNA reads TGTGCCAGCAGTTACGACAGGAGGATGAACACTGAAGCTTTCTTT. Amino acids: CASSYDRRMNTEAFF.